This T cell receptor beta chain is from a study of T cell changes during pregnancy in multiple sclerosis. Trimming removed 6 bases from V and 0 bases from J, with 8 bases in between. Germline V gene sequence: CDR1 SQVTM, CDR2 ANQGSEA. This CDR3 comprises 12 residues. Clones were read by immunoSEQ multiplex PCR, and TCRdb kept only the in-frame ones, dropping some. The sample has under 70,000 clones, 91% seen once. This receptor was identified in a female donor in good health, enrolled as a control in a pregnancy study. The chain links TRBV29-1 to TRBJ1-1, with no clear D. The sequencing used peripheral blood, collected after pregnancy. CDR3 sequence (DNA): TGCAGCGTGGGAGGGATGAACACTGAAGCTTTCTTT. Residues: CSVGGMNTEAFF.